The 23 T cell receptor beta chains reported below all come from one sample, sequenced in a study of HIV-infected patients and healthy controls. Alpha and beta constant-region primers primed reverse transcription of approximately 0.55 ug RNA. Using multiplexing indices, alpha and beta chain libraries were generated apart by chain-specific third strand synthesis. TCRdb ran MiXCR on the 5' RACE reads and lists one entry per CDR3 protein. The table records some 5,400 distinct CDR3 sequences, 8.8% of them present only once. Roughly three months, about 14 weeks, into antiretroviral therapy, follow-up blood was collected. All unsorted peripheral T cells were captured because whole blood was used without fractionation. Sequences were derived from blood, sampled during antiretroviral therapy. The receptors stem from an adult with HIV infection.

By proportion, this clonotype is medium-sized. The chain carries TRBV28 and TRBJ1-5; D is perhaps TRBD1 (5 bases). Trimming cost V 1 base and J 2 bases, with 18 bases left between them. CDR1 and CDR2 from the germline V gene are MDHEN and SYDVKM. The CDR3 has 18 residues. This CDR3 reads CASSLFAFIQGGNQPQHF. The CDR3 DNA reads TGTGCCAGCAGTTTATTCGCGTTTATCCAGGGTGGCAATCAGCCCCAGCATTTT.

The rearrangement uses TRBV6-1 and TRBJ1-2; D is ambiguous. The germline V and J ends were trimmed by 5 bases and 1 base, with 8 bases remaining between them. Per germline, CDR1 MNHNS and CDR2 SASEGT. The CDR3 spans 13 residues. In DNA form, the CDR3 reads TGTGCCAGCAGTTTCTCAGTTAACTATGGCTACACCTTC. It specifies CASSFSVNYGYTF.

This clonotype turned up a few times. The chain uses TRBV7-8 and TRBJ2-6; no clear D. The germline V gene has CDR1 SGHVS and CDR2 FQNEAQ. Trimming removed 2 bases at V and 2 bases at J, with 13 bases between. The CDR3 is 17 amino acids. CDR3 sequence reads: CASSLTETPTGANVLTF. The DNA of the CDR3 is TGTGCCAGCAGCTTAACGGAGACCCCGACTGGGGCCAACGTCCTGACTTTC.

This clonotype was detected a few times. The chain is built from TRBV29-1 and TRBJ2-4; possible D gene TRBD2, 6 bases. Trimming took 5 bases from V and 9 from J, leaving 11 bases between them. Germline V gene lookup returns CDR1 SQVTM and CDR2 ANQGSEA. The CDR3 has 11 residues. Written as DNA, the CDR3 is TGCAGCGTTTCGGGGGATGGCATTCAGTACTTC. Translation: CSVSGDGIQYF.

This clonotype turned up a few times. The genes are TRBV7-9 and TRBJ1-1; D is unresolved. The germline V gene encodes CDR1 SEHNR and CDR2 FQNEAQ (reference sequence). The CDR3 is made up of 15 amino acids. The V end was cut by 3 bases, the J end by 1 base, with 12 bases between. In DNA form, the CDR3 reads TGTGCCAGCAGCTTGATGGACCCTACGAACACTGAAGCTTTCTTT. This gives the protein CASSLMDPTNTEAFF.

This clonotype was recorded at least ten times. The rearrangement joins TRBV11-3 to TRBJ2-1, with TRBD1 matching 8 bases. V lost 0 bases, J lost 5 bases, and 3 bases stayed unmatched. Per the germline V gene, CDR1 is SGHNT and CDR2 is YENEEA. This CDR3 spans 15 amino acids. For the CDR3, the DNA is TGTGCCAGCAGCTTAGAGACAGGGGCTAACAATGAGCAGTTCTTC. Encoded protein: CASSLETGANNEQFF.

DNA of the CDR3: TGTGCCACCGTGGACTTTTTCTGGGGCTACACCTTC. Its protein is CATVDFFWGYTF. The chain combines TRBV19 with TRBJ1-2; no reliable D call. Trimming stripped 10 bases from V and 8 bases from J, with 17 bases between. The CDR3 covers 12 residues. Germline V lookup: CDR1 LNHDA, CDR2 SQIVND (reference sequence).

This clonotype counts as medium-sized. The chain employs TRBV12-3 or TRBV12-4 and TRBJ2-4; D possibly matches TRBD1 or TRBD2 (5 bases each). The V end lost 3 bases, the J end lost 3 bases, and 18 bases lay between the germline ends. CDR3 length: 17 amino acids. CDR3 protein: CASSFRTTGLDKNIQYF. The CDR3 DNA follows: TGTGCCAGCAGTTTCCGGACAACGGGGTTAGACAAAAACATTCAGTACTTC.

Ten or more counts support this clonotype. V is TRBV12-3 or TRBV12-4 and J is TRBJ2-1; the D gene is possibly TRBD1 (6 bases). Deletions cut 4 bases from V and 4 bases from J, with 8 bases between. The CDR3 contains 13 residues. The CDR3 region has the DNA TGTGCCAGCAGTTCCACAGGGTACAATGAGCAGTTCTTC. This translates into CASSSTGYNEQFF.

V and J are TRBV28 and TRBJ2-3; 12 bases are a match to TRBD2. This CDR3 region has 17 residues. Germline CDR1 is MDHEN and CDR2 is SYDVKM. V was clipped by 8 bases and J by 4 bases; unmatched bases: 13. CDR3 residues: CASGPTLTSGSPDTQYF. The CDR3 DNA follows: TGTGCCAGCGGTCCCACACTGACTAGCGGGAGCCCAGATACGCAGTATTTT. Using reference TRBV28 and TRBJ2-3 for the parts outside the CDR3, the full variable domain is DVKVTQSSRYLVKRTGEKVFLECVQDMDHENMFWYRQDPGLGLRLIYFSYDVKMKEKGDIPEGYSVSREKKERFSLILESASTNQTSMYLCASGPTLTSGSPDTQYFGPGTRLTVL.

In this sample, this clonotype is medium-sized. This chain joins TRBV19 and TRBJ1-4; a weak D match, TRBD1 (5 bases). CDR1 is LNHDA, CDR2 SQIVND, per germline (reference sequence). CDR3 length: 14 residues. Trimming took 3 bases from V and 8 from J, leaving 13 bases between them. The CDR3 bases are TGTGCCAGTAGTATGTGGGACCCTGAGGAAAAACTGTTTTTT. The encoded protein is CASSMWDPEEKLFF. The full variable domain, rest sourced from reference TRBV19 and TRBJ1-4, is DGGITQSPKYLFRKEGQNVTLSCEQNLNHDAMYWYRQDPGQGLRLIYYSQIVNDFQKGDIAEGYSVSREKKESFPLTVTSAQKNPTAFYLCASSMWDPEEKLFFGSGTQLSVL.

This clonotype was counted ten times or more. J is TRBJ2-5 and V is TRBV12-3 or TRBV12-4; D is uncertain. V was clipped by 5 bases and J by 1 base, with 14 bases between them. The CDR3 covers 15 residues. CDR3 bases: TGTGCCAGCAGTGCCGTTGAAGGGCGCCAAGAGACCCAGTACTTC. This encodes CASSAVEGRQETQYF.

Remarks on this clonotype: One base away lies a much larger clone, so this may be a sequencing read error. The rearrangement links TRBV7-3 to TRBJ1-1, with a possible D match to TRBD1 (5 bases). The CDR3 is 14 residues long. Trimming removed 0 bases at V and 7 bases at J, with 12 bases between. The germline gives CDR1 SGHTA, CDR2 FQGTGA. This CDR3 reads CASSLTSGIIEAFF. CDR3 DNA: TGTGCCAGCAGCTTAACGTCAGGGATCATTGAAGCTTTCTTT.

The genes are TRBV20-1 and TRBJ2-1; no clear D gene. From germline, CDR1 is DFQATT and CDR2 SNEGSKA (reference sequence). CDR3 length: 14 amino acids. V lost 0 bases to trimming and J lost 4 bases, with 10 bases between them. The CDR3: CSAREASVYNEQFF. The CDR3 DNA sequence: TGCAGTGCTAGAGAAGCGTCAGTATACAATGAGCAGTTCTTC.

By sample fraction, this clonotype is medium-sized. The chain employs TRBV28 and TRBJ2-4; D is perhaps TRBD1 (5 bases). This CDR3 comprises 11 residues. The V end was cut by 4 bases, the J end by 13 bases, with 11 bases between. Per germline, CDR1 MDHEN and CDR2 SYDVKM. CDR3: CASSSPQGQYF. CDR3 nucleotide sequence: TGTGCCAGCAGTTCCCCCCAGGGACAGTACTTC.

Written as DNA, the CDR3 is TGTGCCAGCAGTTACTCCACTCAGCCCCAGCATTTT. It translates to CASSYSTQPQHF. The chain is built from TRBV6-6 and TRBJ1-5; no reliable D call. Germline assignment: CDR1 MNHNY and CDR2 SVGAGI (reference sequence). There are 12 residues in the CDR3. Between the trimmed V and J ends, which lost 0 bases and 6 bases, there was a span of 3 bases.

This clonotype has at least ten counts. The rearrangement links TRBV7-8 to TRBJ2-1; 8 positions match TRBD1. CDR3 size: 15 residues. The V and J ends lost 5 bases and 2 bases, in that order; junction bases with no gene match: 5. CDR1 is SGHVS and CDR2 is FQNEAQ in the germline V gene. Here the CDR3 DNA reads TGTGCCAGCAGCCCGACCAGGGGGCCCTACAATGAGCAGTTCTTC. Translation: CASSPTRGPYNEQFF.

This rearrangement joins TRBV5-4 to TRBJ1-1; 8 nucleotides align to TRBD1. The CDR3 extends over 14 amino acids. The V gene end was trimmed by 2 bases and the J gene end by 6 bases; junction bases not matched to a gene: 6. Germline V gene lookup returns CDR1 SGHNT and CDR2 YYREEE (reference sequence). CDR3 region: CASSFGQGSPEAFF. CDR3 coding DNA: TGTGCCAGCAGCTTCGGACAGGGATCCCCTGAAGCTTTCTTT. The whole variable domain, filled in from reference TRBV5-4 and TRBJ1-1, reads ETGVTQSPTHLIKTRGQQVTLRCSSQSGHNTVSWYQQALGQGPQFIFQYYREEENGRGNFPPRFSGLQFPNYSSELNVNALELDDSALYLCASSFGQGSPEAFFGQGTRLTVV.

This clonotype is deemed medium-sized. This chain uses TRBV7-6 with TRBJ2-3, with D perhaps matching TRBD1 (6 bases). This CDR3 has 13 residues. V was trimmed by 10 bases and J by 4 bases, leaving 15 bases between them. The V gene's germline CDR1 is SGHVS and CDR2 FNYEAQ. CDR3 sequence: CAIGRGPADTQYF. The DNA of the CDR3 is TGTGCCATCGGCAGGGGTCCGGCAGATACGCAGTATTTT.

This clonotype was counted a few times. The V gene is TRBV7-2, the J gene TRBJ1-5; 7 bases fit TRBD1. Unmatched junction bases numbered 2, after V lost 6 bases and J lost 3 bases. The germline V gene encodes CDR1 SGHTA and CDR2 FQGNSA. CDR3 size: 13 residues. CDR3 amino acids: CASRTGDNQPQHF. The DNA of the CDR3 is TGTGCCAGCAGAACAGGGGACAATCAGCCCCAGCATTTT.

This clonotype was seen repeatedly, ten times or more. The chain has TRBV12-3 or TRBV12-4 and TRBJ1-2; tentatively, D is TRBD1 (5 bases). Trimming left V 7 bases short and J 3 bases short, with 15 bases between. This CDR3 has 14 residues. CDR3 nucleotide sequence: TGTGCCAGCACGGGACTCCCAGCGGACTATGGCTACACCTTC. Its translation: CASTGLPADYGYTF.

This clonotype is labeled as medium-sized. The rearrangement links TRBV4-2 to TRBJ1-5; TRBD1 matches at 11 bases. Germline CDR1 reads LGHNA; CDR2 reads YNFKEQ. There are 18 residues in the CDR3. V gave up 2 bases and J gave up 6 bases; unmatched junction bases: 12. In nucleotides, the CDR3 is TGTGCCAGCAGCCAAATCATGGCCGGGACAGGGGGATTTCAGCCCCAGCATTTT. Its translation: CASSQIMAGTGGFQPQHF.

There are many counts of this clonotype. The chain employs TRBV4-2 and TRBJ2-7; the D is unclear. The V and J ends lost 0 bases and 2 bases respectively, with 14 bases between them. The CDR3 sequence is 16 residues long. CDR1 is LGHNA, CDR2 YNFKEQ, per germline. CDR3 DNA: TGTGCCAGCAGCCAAGAGTGGCCCGGCCCCACCTACGAGCAGTACTTC. It codes for CASSQEWPGPTYEQYF.